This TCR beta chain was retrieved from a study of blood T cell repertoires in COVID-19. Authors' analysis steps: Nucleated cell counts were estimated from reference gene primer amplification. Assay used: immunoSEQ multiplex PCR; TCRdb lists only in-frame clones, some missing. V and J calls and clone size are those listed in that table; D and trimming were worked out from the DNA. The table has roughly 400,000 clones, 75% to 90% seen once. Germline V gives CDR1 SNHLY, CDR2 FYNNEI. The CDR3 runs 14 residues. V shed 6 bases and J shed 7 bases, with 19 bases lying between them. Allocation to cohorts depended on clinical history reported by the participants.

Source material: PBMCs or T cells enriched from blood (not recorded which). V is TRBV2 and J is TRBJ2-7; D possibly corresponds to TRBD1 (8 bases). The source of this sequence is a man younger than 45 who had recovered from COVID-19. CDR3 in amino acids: CASRDRATGREQYF. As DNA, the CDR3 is TGTGCCAGCAGGGACAGGGCCACCGGGAGGGAGCAGTACTTC.